This T cell receptor beta chain derives from a study of OX40 agonist ivuxolimab in advanced cancers. Broadly, across the study: Ivuxolimab was an agonistic, fully human IgG2 monoclonal antibody directed against OX40 (CD134), a costimulatory receptor. Prior anti-PD-1, anti-PD-L1 or anti-CTLA-4 therapy was permitted, and checkpoint inhibitors had been received by approximately 39% of dose-escalation patients. The purpose of peripheral TCRbeta sequencing was to test whether ivuxolimab changed TCR sequence diversity and led to clonal T-cell expansion. Of the approximately 53 patients in dose escalation, 19 had hepatocellular carcinoma, approximately 15 had melanoma, 9 had renal cell carcinoma and 9 had head and neck cancer. Partial responses occurred in three dose-escalation patients, of whom one had hepatocellular carcinoma and two had cutaneous melanoma. The paper describes the monotherapy dose-escalation part (N ≈ 52 patients) of the phase I trial of ivuxolimab. Intravenous ivuxolimab was administered to patients every 2 weeks at six dose levels: 0.01, 0.1, 0.3, 1.5, 3 and 10 mg/kg. In the dose-escalation cohort, roughly 82% of patients were male, and the mean age was roughly 56 years with a range of about 20 to 80.

For sequencing of the TCRbeta CDR3 region, genomic DNA was extracted from the sorted cells. The immunoSEQ Assay was used to sequence the TCRbeta CDR3 regions. The table was pulled from immuneACCESS by TCRdb, which kept in-frame rearrangements only. Such tables lose some clones; where checked, under half of the loss comes from unresolved V genes, and the rest has no known cause. This sample comprises 45,000 to 65,000 clones, 81% of them detected only once. The ten most abundant clones make up about 0.69% of the sample. V and J are truncated by 2 bases and 4 bases respectively, leaving an intervening sequence of 11 bases. The germline V gene sets CDR1 to SGHTA and CDR2 to FQGTGA. Measured from the cysteine to the phenylalanine, the CDR3 is 14 residues long. This entry keeps only the CDR3 DNA: 42 bases, framed from base 1. Patients with autoimmune disease history or receiving systemic immunosuppression were excluded from the trial. Peripheral blood for TCR sequencing was collected from all dose cohorts at baseline, on cycle 4 day 1, and on cycle 7 day 1. Samples came from an open-label, multicenter, first-in-human phase I dose-escalation trial of ivuxolimab. The trial enrolled adults with locally advanced or metastatic head and neck squamous cell, hepatocellular, melanoma or renal cell carcinoma. Before TCR sequencing, CD4+ T cells and CD8+ T cells from peripheral blood were sorted into separate populations.

Results the study describes overall, beyond this receptor: After ivuxolimab, more expanded clones were found on average in CD8+ T cells than in CD4+ T cells. Partial responders in the 0.1-3.0 mg/kg groups had among the lowest normalized peripheral clonal expansion, especially among CD8+ T cells. The antigen specificity of the clonally expanded peripheral T cells was not determined. Low levels of normalized T-cell clonal expansion were also seen in some nonresponding patients. At doses of 0.1 to 3.0 mg/kg, clonal expansion of both CD4+ and CD8+ blood T cells was observed from baseline to week 6.

About this clone: What this receptor recognizes is not known. Base qualities are not provided; no much larger clone lies one nucleotide away.

Recombination connected TRBV7-3 to TRBJ2-5; D gene: possibly TRBD1, on 5 matching bases. The receptor was derived from an adult with an advanced solid tumor such as melanoma, head and neck, liver or kidney cancer. The material sequenced was CD4+ or CD8+ T cells sorted from blood, taken in a trial of the OX40 agonist ivuxolimab. For the CDR3, the sequence is CASSLQGIGETQYF. The nucleotides read TGTGCCAGCAGCTTACAGGGCATAGGAGAGACCCAGTACTTC. Reference TRBV7-3 and TRBJ2-5 genes cover what lies past the CDR3, so the full variable domain is GAGVSQTPSNKVTEKGKYVELRCDPISGHTALYWYRQSLGQGPEFLIYFQGTGAADDSGLPNDRFFAVRPEGSVSTLKIQRTERGDSAVYLCASSLQGIGETQYFGPGTRLLVL.